The rows below give T cell receptor beta chains drawn from one sample of a study of blood T cell repertoires in COVID-19. The assay was immunoSEQ multiplex PCR, and TCRdb's table has in-frame clones only and misses some. The sample lists fewer than 30,000 clones, about three quarters seen once, with 7.8% in the top ten. Sample: peripheral blood. The receptor source for this set is a woman between 65 and 79 years old with active or convalescent COVID-19. CDR3s include the opening cysteine and the closing phenylalanine or tryptophan. The D gene is left open where the match is weak. A clone size is listed for some rows: how often the clone was seen (once, few, many), or a class if it is expanded.

size: once
D: TRBD1
V: TRBV18
J: TRBJ2-7
DNA: TGTGCCAGCTCACCACGCCCGGGACAGTTCTCTTCCTACGAGCAGTACTTC
CDR3: CASSPRPGQFSSYEQYF

size: -
D: -
V: TRBV5-1
J: TRBJ1-2
DNA: TGCGCCAGCAGCTTGGACACAGGGCAAAACTATGGCTACACCTTC
CDR3: CASSLDTGQNYGYTF

size: -
D: TRBD1
V: TRBV20-1
J: TRBJ2-1
DNA: TGCAGTGCTAGTCGGGACAGCAATGAGCAGTTCTTC
CDR3: CSASRDSNEQFF

size: -
D: TRBD1
V: TRBV10-3
J: TRBJ2-7
DNA: TGTGCCATCCTAATTGCCAGGGGGAATCGGCCCGTTTCCTACGAGCAGTACTTC
CDR3: CAILIARGNRPVSYEQYF

size: -
D: TRBD1
V: TRBV7-2
J: TRBJ1-1
DNA: TGTGCCAGCAGCGCTAGGGACAGCAACACTGAAGCTTTCTTT
CDR3: CASSARDSNTEAFF

size: once
D: TRBD2
V: TRBV11-2
J: TRBJ2-1
DNA: TGTGCCAGCAGCATCCGGACTAGCGGGTACAATGAGCAGTTCTTC
CDR3: CASSIRTSGYNEQFF

size: -
D: TRBD2
V: TRBV24-1
J: TRBJ2-3
DNA: TGTGCCACCAGCCTTAGCGGGGGAGGAACAGATACGCAGTATTTT
CDR3: CATSLSGGGTDTQYF

size: -
D: -
V: TRBV5-1
J: TRBJ2-7
DNA: TGCGCCAGCAGCTTGCTGAGCTCCTACGAGCAGTACTTC
CDR3: CASSLLSSYEQYF

size: -
D: TRBD1
V: TRBV3-1/TRBV3-2
J: TRBJ1-1
DNA: TGTGCCAGCAGCCGCCCAGGGGGGAACACTGAAGCTTTCTTT
CDR3: CASSRPGGNTEAFF

size: -
D: -
V: TRBV15
J: TRBJ2-2
DNA: TGTGCCACCAGCAGAGAAAAGACTAGCACCGGGGAGCTGTTTTTT
CDR3: CATSREKTSTGELFF

size: -
D: TRBD1
V: TRBV5-4
J: TRBJ2-1
DNA: TGTGCCAGCAGCTTGGGGGCCCCAGGGGGCAGCTCCTACAATGAGCAGTTCTTC
CDR3: CASSLGAPGGSSYNEQFF

size: -
D: -
V: TRBV12-3/TRBV12-4
J: TRBJ1-1
DNA: TGTGCCAGCAGTTTGTGGCAGAACACTGAAGCTTTCTTT
CDR3: CASSLWQNTEAFF

size: -
D: -
V: TRBV5-1
J: TRBJ2-6
DNA: TGCGCCAGCAGCTCGCGACGGAGCTCTGGGGCCAACGTCCTGACTTTC
CDR3: CASSSRRSSGANVLTF

size: once
D: -
V: TRBV30
J: TRBJ1-3
DNA: TGTGCCTGGAGTGAAGGCAGGGTAGCTGGAAACACCATATATTTT
CDR3: CAWSEGRVAGNTIYF

size: medium-sized
D: TRBD2
V: TRBV7-8
J: TRBJ2-7
DNA: TGTGCCAGCAGCCTAAGGTCGGGACTAAGCTACGAGCAGTACTTC
CDR3: CASSLRSGLSYEQYF

size: -
D: -
V: TRBV24-1
J: TRBJ2-2
DNA: TGTGCCACCAGTGTGGGGAGTTACACCGGGGAGCTGTTTTTT
CDR3: CATSVGSYTGELFF

size: -
D: TRBD1
V: TRBV19
J: TRBJ1-1
DNA: TGTGCCAGTAGTGCACGACCGGGACAGGTCTCGCCCAAAGCTTTCTTT
CDR3: CASSARPGQVSPKAFF

size: -
D: -
V: TRBV4-2
J: TRBJ1-1
DNA: TGTGCCAGCAGCCCCCGGCGGACACTACTCACTGAAGCTTTCTTT
CDR3: CASSPRRTLLTEAFF

size: -
D: -
V: TRBV7-8
J: TRBJ1-1
DNA: TGTGCCAGCAGCTTAGAAACACGCCTAGCTTTCTTT
CDR3: CASSLETRLAFF

size: -
D: -
V: TRBV30
J: TRBJ1-2
DNA: TGTGCCTGGAGTGTACCTCATCCAGGGTCTTATGGCTACACCTTC
CDR3: CAWSVPHPGSYGYTF

size: -
D: TRBD1
V: TRBV6-1
J: TRBJ1-2
DNA: TGTGCCAGCAGTGAGCGAGCTACAGGGGTGGGGATTTTTGGCTACACCTTC
CDR3: CASSERATGVGIFGYTF

size: few
D: -
V: TRBV29-1
J: TRBJ1-3
DNA: TGCAGCGTTGAAAGACTGCAAAACACCATATATTTT
CDR3: CSVERLQNTIYF

size: -
D: -
V: TRBV4-3
J: TRBJ2-4
DNA: TGCGCCAGCAGCCAAGACCTGGGTCGGGGTATTATGAACATTCAGTACTTC
CDR3: CASSQDLGRGIMNIQYF

size: -
D: TRBD2
V: TRBV14
J: TRBJ2-7
DNA: TGTGCCAGCAGTTCCGCCGGGACTAGATTCCACGAGCAGTACTTC
CDR3: CASSSAGTRFHEQYF

size: -
D: -
V: TRBV3-1/TRBV3-2
J: TRBJ1-1
DNA: TGTGCCAGCAGCCAATCGTCTGAAGCTTTCTTT
CDR3: CASSQSSEAFF

size: -
D: -
V: TRBV5-6
J: TRBJ1-3
DNA: TGTGCCAGCAGCCTCACGGGCGGGGGATCTGGAAACACCATATATTTT
CDR3: CASSLTGGGSGNTIYF

size: -
D: -
V: TRBV20-1
J: TRBJ2-4
DNA: TGCAGTGCTAGTTGGGGGCAGATGGGGCCCCAAGCCAAAAACATTCAGTACTTC
CDR3: CSASWGQMGPQAKNIQYF

size: -
D: TRBD1
V: TRBV19
J: TRBJ1-5
DNA: TGTGCCAGTAGTACGACAGGGGACGCCCAGCCCCAGCATTTT
CDR3: CASSTTGDAQPQHF

size: -
D: -
V: TRBV7-8
J: TRBJ2-3
DNA: TGTGCCAGCAGCTTAGGACGCGCAGAGGTCACAGATACGCAGTATTTT
CDR3: CASSLGRAEVTDTQYF